The 10 T cell receptor beta chains given below trace back to one sample, sequenced in a study of blood T cell repertoires in COVID-19. Produced via immunoSEQ multiplex PCR; TCRdb's table is partial and in-frame only. The repertoire holds tens of thousands of clones, with 80% to 90% as singletons. Sequencing was performed on peripheral blood. The receptors stem from a human donor in a cohort sampled during active COVID-19.

This sequence joins TRBV29-1 and TRBJ1-2; TRBD1 matches 7 bases. The CDR3 contains 10 residues. CDR1 SQVTM and CDR2 ANQGSEA come from the germline V gene. V dropped 4 bases and J dropped 9; count of bases not matched to a gene: 2. The CDR3 coding sequence is TGCAGCGTTGGACAGGGAAGCTACACCTTC. Translation gives CSVGQGSYTF.

The V and J genes are TRBV5-4 and TRBJ2-7; 7 positions agree with TRBD2. The CDR3 is made up of 16 amino acids. Germline trimming cut 4 bases from V and 5 bases from J; bases unmatched to any gene: 15. Germline CDR1 reads SGHNT; CDR2 reads YYREEE (reference sequence). The CDR3 DNA reads TGTGCCAGCAGCACCTCTAGTGGCGGGAGAGAGGACGAGCAGTACTTC. Translation: CASSTSSGGREDEQYF.

The V and J genes are TRBV3-1 (or the pseudogene TRBV3-2) and TRBJ1-6; D may be TRBD1 (5 bases). CDR1 and CDR2 from the germline V gene are LGHDT and YNNKEL (reference sequence). V lost 4 bases to trimming and J lost 11 bases, with 15 bases between them. The CDR3 length is 14 residues. As DNA, the CDR3 is TGTGCCAGCAGCCCCGCTCAGGGTGGGACACCCCTCCACTTT. This gives the protein CASSPAQGGTPLHF.

This chain links TRBV6-5 with TRBJ1-1, with a possible D match to TRBD1 (6 bases). CDR1 is MNHEY and CDR2 is SVGAGI in the germline V gene. There are 13 residues in the CDR3. The V and J ends lost 6 bases and 1 base respectively, with 9 bases between them. Written as DNA, the CDR3 is TGTGCCAGCAGGGAGACAGGGAACACTGAAGCTTTCTTT. It is translated as CASRETGNTEAFF.

The rearrangement links TRBV6-4 to TRBJ2-3; D remains ambiguous. Germline CDR1 MRHNA, CDR2 SNTAGT. The CDR3 extends over 14 amino acids. The V gene lost 2 bases and the J gene lost 2 bases, with 8 bases spanning the gap. Here the CDR3 reads CASSDELFTDTQYF. The CDR3 DNA reads as TGTGCCAGCAGTGACGAACTCTTCACAGATACGCAGTATTTT.

This chain uses TRBV25-1 with TRBJ2-3, with a weak D call TRBD2 (5 bases). Trimming took off 5 bases at V and 4 bases at J, with 13 bases between the two ends. The germline V gene has CDR1 MGHDK and CDR2 SYGVNS. The length of the CDR3 is 14 residues. CDR3 loop: CASSNGNWADTQYF. In DNA form, the CDR3 reads TGTGCCAGCAGTAACGGGAATTGGGCAGATACGCAGTATTTT. The full variable domain, rest sourced from reference TRBV25-1 and TRBJ2-3, is EADIYQTPRYLVIGTGKKITLECSQTMGHDKMYWYQQDPGMELHLIHYSYGVNSTEKGDLSSESTVSRIRTEHFPLTLESARPSHTSQYLCASSNGNWADTQYFGPGTRLTVL.

The gene calls are TRBV6-5 and TRBJ1-1; D remains unclear. CDR3 length: 16 residues. The germline V and J ends were trimmed by 0 bases and 5 bases, with 16 bases remaining between them. Germline CDR1 and CDR2: MNHEY and SVGAGI. DNA for the CDR3: TGTGCCAGCAGTTACTCGGGTCCGGGGTCAGTTACTGAAGCTTTCTTT. Protein: CASSYSGPGSVTEAFF.

This chain joins TRBV5-1 and TRBJ1-4; 7 bases are shared with TRBD1. V lost 0 bases to trimming and J lost 5 bases; unmatched junction nucleotides: 4. Germline values: CDR1 SGHRS, CDR2 YFSETQ. The CDR3 runs 15 residues. The CDR3 region is CASSLVQGQNEKLFF. CDR3 nucleotides: TGCGCCAGCAGCTTGGTACAGGGGCAGAATGAAAAACTGTTTTTT. Full variable domain (rest looked up from reference TRBV5-1 and TRBJ1-4): KAGVTQTPRYLIKTRGQQVTLSCSPISGHRSVSWYQQTPGQGLQFLFEYFSETQRNKGNFPGRFSGRQFSNSRSEMNVSTLELGDSALYLCASSLVQGQNEKLFFGSGTQLSVL.

V usage is TRBV30 and J usage is TRBJ2-5, with 12 nucleotides matching TRBD2. This CDR3 region has 15 residues. V gave up 2 bases and J gave up 5 bases; unmatched junction bases: 6. Looked up from germline, CDR1 is GTSNPN and CDR2 is SVGIG (reference sequence). The CDR3 bases are TGTGCCTGGAGTTTCGGACTAGCGGGATTGGAGACCCAGTACTTC. Translated, it gives CAWSFGLAGLETQYF.

The rearrangement uses TRBV5-1 and TRBJ2-4; 7 positions match TRBD2. This CDR3 contains 15 residues. Germline trimming cut 1 base from V and 5 bases from J; bases unmatched to any gene: 6. Germline CDR1 is SGHRS and CDR2 is YFSETQ. CDR3 residues: CASSLWEGRENIQYF. The DNA of the CDR3 is TGCGCCAGCAGCTTGTGGGAAGGGAGGGAAAACATTCAGTACTTC.